This T cell receptor beta chain was recovered during a study of blood T cell repertoires in COVID-19. Across the whole study: Both acute and convalescent COVID-19 samples were obtained from the United States, Italy and Spain.

V shed 3 bases, J shed 4 bases, and the junction held 8 bases outside the gene matches. Germline CDR1 reads SGHTA; CDR2 reads FQGNSA. CDR3 length: 15 residues. Per the original data handling: Amplifying reference gene primers gave estimates of nucleated cell counts. Data came from immunoSEQ multiplex PCR; TCRdb stores just in-frame clones and leaves some out. The V and J calls and clone size come from that table; D and trimming were worked out from the DNA. The table shows about 140,000 clones, with 75% to 90% occurring only once. This TCR was recovered from a man aged 70 or older who had recovered from COVID-19. V is TRBV7-2 and J is TRBJ1-2; 7 bases agree with TRBD1. The sequencing sample was made of peripheral blood. CDR3 sequence: CASSFTGARGYGYTF. As DNA, the CDR3 is TGTGCCAGCAGCTTTACAGGGGCGCGAGGCTATGGCTACACCTTC.